Shown below are 32 T cell receptor beta chains from a single sample sequenced in a study of blood T cell repertoires in COVID-19. TCRdb's table, derived via immunoSEQ multiplex PCR, lists solely in-frame clones and lacks some. The sample records fewer than 300,000 clones, 70% to 90% being singletons. Sequences were obtained from peripheral blood. The receptors stem from a woman younger than 45 with COVID-19, enrolled during active disease.

The CDR3 coding sequence is TGCAGTGCGGACTCGATCTACGAGCAGTACTTC. Protein sequence: CSADSIYEQYF. The chain recombines TRBV20-1 with TRBJ2-7; D is possibly TRBD2 (5 bases). The CDR3 contains 11 residues. Trimming removed 6 bases from V and 3 bases from J, with 9 bases in between. CDR1 and CDR2 from the germline V gene are DFQATT and SNEGSKA (reference sequence).

This clone was observed a single time. The genes are TRBV6-5 and TRBJ2-2, with D possibly being TRBD2 (5 bases). Trimming removed 2 bases at V and 6 bases at J, with 13 bases between. The CDR3 extends over 15 amino acids. CDR1 and CDR2 from the germline V gene are MNHEY and SVGAGI. The CDR3 reads CASSYEGGRSGELFF. The CDR3 DNA is TGTGCCAGCAGTTACGAGGGTGGTCGGTCCGGGGAGCTGTTTTTT.

CDR3 nucleotides: TGTGCCAGCAGCTCGGGCCCAAAGGAGGTGTGGAACACTGAAGCTTTCTTT. This translates into CASSSGPKEVWNTEAFF. The chain recombines TRBV7-9 with TRBJ1-1; D ambiguous. The CDR3 loop spans 17 amino acids. V was trimmed by 4 bases and J by 1 base, leaving 19 bases between them. Germline V gene sequence: CDR1 SEHNR, CDR2 FQNEAQ (reference sequence).

The rearrangement links TRBV18 to TRBJ1-1, with TRBD1 identical over 8 bases. The CDR3 length is 13 residues. V dropped 3 bases and J dropped 10; count of bases not matched to a gene: 7. The germline gives CDR1 KGHSH, CDR2 LQKENI. The CDR3 nucleotides are TGTGCCAGCTCACCGGGGACAGGACCTGGAGCTTTCTTT. Amino acid sequence: CASSPGTGPGAFF.

This clone was counted at least ten times. V and J are TRBV2 and TRBJ1-2; D might be TRBD1 (6 bases). Germline V gene sequence: CDR1 SNHLY, CDR2 FYNNEI. The CDR3 totals 12 residues. Trimming left V 4 bases short and J 7 bases short, with 10 bases between. The CDR3 spells CASSGEQGGYTF. The CDR3 nucleotides are TGTGCCAGCAGTGGGGAACAGGGTGGCTACACCTTC.

This clone was picked up a small number of times. The rearrangement joins TRBV19 to TRBJ2-2; no reliable D call. The ends were cut back, 3 bases at V and 2 bases at J, with 7 bases in the middle. Germline V gene lookup returns CDR1 LNHDA and CDR2 SQIVND (reference sequence). This CDR3 is built from 14 residues. The CDR3 here is CASSIRENTGELFF. In DNA, the CDR3 is TGTGCCAGTAGTATTCGAGAAAACACCGGGGAGCTGTTTTTT.

The table lists this clone with a count of one. The chain employs TRBV18 and TRBJ1-4, with TRBD1 as a possible D gene (5 bases). This CDR3 spans 15 amino acids. From germline, CDR1 is KGHSH and CDR2 LQKENI. The V and J ends lost 1 base and 7 bases respectively, with 13 bases between them. The CDR3 DNA sequence: TGTGCCAGCTCACCACTGGGCGGAGGGGCTGAAAAACTGTTTTTT. As protein: CASSPLGGGAEKLFF.

In its sample, this clone was seen a few times. The chain is built from TRBV10-2 and TRBJ1-1, with D tentatively TRBD1 (6 bases). The V gene lost 6 bases and the J gene lost 0 bases, with 14 bases spanning the gap. The germline CDR1 and CDR2 sequences are WSHSY and SAAADI. CDR3 size: 15 residues. CDR3 in amino acids: CASSAGGAMNTEAFF. The CDR3 DNA follows: TGCGCCAGCAGCGCCGGGGGGGCCATGAACACTGAAGCTTTCTTT.

The chain has TRBV4-1 and TRBJ2-7, with 7 nucleotides matching TRBD1. J lost 3 bases, V lost 0 bases, and 5 bases had no gene match. The CDR3 length is 15 residues. CDR1 and CDR2 from the germline V gene are MGHRA and YSYEKL. CDR3 protein: CASSQDRGQDYEQYF. CDR3 coding DNA: TGCGCCAGCAGCCAAGATAGAGGACAGGACTACGAGCAGTACTTC.

The chain employs TRBV15 and TRBJ1-2; D may be TRBD1 (5 bases). The CDR3 length is 15 residues. Looked up from germline, CDR1 is LNHNV and CDR2 is YYDKDF (reference sequence). V was shortened by 0 bases and J by 7 bases, with 15 bases between the two germline ends. Written as DNA, the CDR3 is TGTGCCACCAGCAGAGATGCCGCAGGGTTGTCTGGCTACACCTTC. Its protein product is CATSRDAAGLSGYTF. Full variable domain (outside the CDR3, taken from reference TRBV15 and TRBJ1-2): DAMVIQNPRYQVTQFGKPVTLSCSQTLNHNVMYWYQQKSSQAPKLLFHYYDKDFNNEADTPDNFQSRRPNTSFCFLDIRSPGLGDTAMYLCATSRDAAGLSGYTFGSGTRLTVV.

The V call is TRBV11-2, the J call TRBJ2-7, with TRBD2 identical over 7 bases. Per germline, CDR1 SGHAT and CDR2 FQNNGV. After removal of 3 bases from V and 3 bases from J, the junction contained 2 bases not matched to a gene. The CDR3 runs 13 residues. The CDR3, as DNA: TGTGCCAGCAGCTTCGAGCGGGACTACGAGCAGTACTTC. Protein sequence: CASSFERDYEQYF.

V gene TRBV19 combines with J gene TRBJ1-5, with a weak D call TRBD1 (5 bases). Looked up from germline, CDR1 is LNHDA and CDR2 is SQIVND (reference sequence). The CDR3 sequence is 16 residues long. V gave up 3 bases and J gave up 0 bases, with 12 bases separating them. CDR3 in DNA: TGTGCCAGTAGTATGGGGCAGGCTTATAGCAATCAGCCCCAGCATTTT. Residues: CASSMGQAYSNQPQHF.

V usage is TRBV10-3 and J usage is TRBJ2-3; D is unclear. The CDR3 runs to 11 residues. Trimming shortened V by 6 bases and J by 5 bases, and 6 bases separated the two germline ends. The V gene's germline CDR1 is ENHRY and CDR2 SYGVKD. CDR3 amino acids: CAIRRGDTQYF. CDR3 nucleotides: TGTGCCATCAGGAGAGGAGATACGCAGTATTTT.

V gene TRBV6-5 combines with J gene TRBJ2-1; TRBD2 aligns across 10 bases. Germline CDR1 and CDR2: MNHEY and SVGAGI. Unmatched junction bases numbered 3, after V lost 6 bases and J lost 4 bases. CDR3 length: 14 amino acids. CDR3 nucleotide sequence: TGTGCCAGCAGCCAGACTAGCGGGTACAATGAGCAGTTCTTC. This translates into CASSQTSGYNEQFF.

This sequence joins TRBV29-1 and TRBJ2-3, with TRBD1 matching 7 bases. V shed 1 base, J shed 4 bases, and the junction held 5 bases outside the gene matches. The CDR3 has 14 residues. Germline lookup yields CDR1 SQVTM and CDR2 ANQGSEA. The CDR3 here is CSVEGGGAADTQYF. The CDR3 DNA is TGCAGCGTTGAAGGAGGGGGCGCAGCAGATACGCAGTATTTT.

V gene TRBV15 combines with J gene TRBJ1-1; 8 bases are a match to TRBD1. From germline, CDR1 is LNHNV and CDR2 YYDKDF (reference sequence). The CDR3 has 16 amino acids. Trimming cost V 9 bases and J 0 bases; bases outside gene matches: 12. Here the CDR3 DNA reads TGTGCCACTACTAACGGGGACAGGCTTGTGAACACTGAAGCTTTCTTT. Translating it yields CATTNGDRLVNTEAFF.

The chain combines TRBV5-4 with TRBJ2-3, with 11 bases matching TRBD2. The CDR3 runs 15 residues. V shed 4 bases and J 2 bases; nucleotides not matched to a gene: 3. Germline V gene lookup returns CDR1 SGHNT and CDR2 YYREEE (reference sequence). CDR3 DNA sequence: TGTGCCAGCAGCCGACTAGCGGGATCCACAGATACGCAGTATTTT. This sequence encodes CASSRLAGSTDTQYF.

V and J are TRBV7-8 and TRBJ1-4; D might be TRBD1 (5 bases). CDR3 length: 17 amino acids. CDR1 and CDR2 from the germline V gene are SGHVS and FQNEAQ. Trimming stripped 2 bases from V and 5 bases from J, with 18 bases between. The CDR3 DNA reads TGTGCCAGCAGCTTAATGGGGGAGGGAGACCTAAATGAAAAACTGTTTTTT. Translating gives CASSLMGEGDLNEKLFF. Using reference TRBV7-8 and TRBJ1-4 for the parts outside the CDR3, the full variable domain is GAGVSQSPRYKVAKRGQDVALRCDPISGHVSLFWYQQALGQGPEFLTYFQNEAQLDKSGLPSDRFFAERPEGSVSTLKIQRTQQEDSAVYLCASSLMGEGDLNEKLFFGSGTQLSVL.

The chain recombines TRBV20-1 with TRBJ2-7, with 7 bases identical to TRBD1. V was pared by 6 bases and J by 6 bases, with 2 bases of the junction left unmatched. The CDR3 loop spans 10 amino acids. The germline gives CDR1 DFQATT, CDR2 SNEGSKA (reference sequence). CDR3 loop: CSAYRGEQYF. CDR3 nucleotides: TGCAGTGCCTACAGGGGCGAGCAGTACTTC.

The V call is TRBV6-1, the J call TRBJ1-1, with 8 bases fitting TRBD1. The CDR3 consists of 12 residues. Trimming at V came to 5 bases and at J to 10 bases, leaving 6 bases not matched to a gene. Per germline, CDR1 MNHNS and CDR2 SASEGT. The CDR3 DNA sequence: TGTGCCAGCAGTCGTATACAGGGGGTAGCTTTCTTT. This gives the protein CASSRIQGVAFF.

In this sample, this clone turned up once. The rearrangement links TRBV21-1 to TRBJ2-2; the table's D call, TRBD1, has no DNA check behind it. TRBV21-1 is deemed a pseudogene. This CDR3 is 18 amino acids long. The CDR3 is CASNILVRDTGSTGELFF. CDR3 bases: TGTGCCAGCAATATACTTGTCCGGGACACCGGATCAACCGGGGAGCTGTTTTTT.

In this sample, this clone turned up once. The V gene is TRBV6-5, the J gene TRBJ1-1; the D gene is possibly TRBD1 (5 bases). The V gene lost 8 bases and the J gene lost 6 bases, with 22 bases spanning the gap. CDR3 length equals 15 residues. Looked up from germline, CDR1 is MNHEY and CDR2 is SVGAGI. CDR3 residues: CASYKAASGGAEAFF. The CDR3 coding sequence is TGTGCCAGCTACAAAGCGGCCAGCGGAGGGGCTGAAGCTTTCTTT.

The chain has TRBV6-5 and TRBJ2-7; 8 positions agree with TRBD1. The V segment lost 6 bases and the J segment 6 bases; nucleotides outside the gene matches: 10. The CDR3 is made up of 14 amino acids. From germline, CDR1 is MNHEY and CDR2 SVGAGI. CDR3 sequence (DNA): TGTGCCAGCAGAAAAGGACAGGGCCGGAGCGAGCAGTACTTC. Its protein product is CASRKGQGRSEQYF.

This rearrangement joins TRBV4-1 to TRBJ2-7; the match to TRBD1 covers 10 bases. CDR1 is MGHRA, CDR2 YSYEKL, per germline. V lost 3 bases, J lost 5 bases, and 4 bases stayed unmatched. The CDR3 consists of 14 residues. The DNA for the CDR3 is TGCGCCAGCAGCCAGCTGACAGGGGGCAACGAGCAGTACTTC. Translation: CASSQLTGGNEQYF.

The chain joins TRBV2 to TRBJ2-3; 8 bases line up with TRBD2. Looked up from germline, CDR1 is SNHLY and CDR2 is FYNNEI. Trimming took 3 bases from V and 6 from J; bases not matched to a gene: 14. The CDR3 covers 17 residues. The CDR3 region is CASSDRSGGLAVDTQYF. The CDR3 DNA is TGTGCCAGCAGTGATAGGAGCGGAGGACTAGCAGTCGATACGCAGTATTTT.

The V gene is TRBV15, the J gene TRBJ2-7; D unclear. CDR3 size: 12 residues. In germline, CDR1 is LNHNV, CDR2 YYDKDF (reference sequence). The ends were cut back, 1 base at V and 6 bases at J, with 7 bases in the middle. The CDR3, as DNA: TGTGCCACCAGCAGAGCAGTTGGCGAGCAGTACTTC. Its protein is CATSRAVGEQYF.

This clone has only one observation. The chain combines TRBV10-2 with TRBJ1-6; 8 bases fit TRBD1. The CDR3 runs 12 residues. The trim removed 11 bases at V and 10 bases at J, leaving 7 bases unmatched. Germline V gene data show CDR1 as WSHSY and CDR2 as SAAADI. In nucleotides, the CDR3 is TGCGCCGCCGGACAGGGTCGATCACCCCTCCACTTT. It encodes CAAGQGRSPLHF.

This clone was seen once. The rearrangement joins TRBV7-9 to TRBJ1-1; tentatively, D is TRBD1 (5 bases). CDR3 length: 14 residues. Germline V CDR1 and CDR2: SEHNR, FQNEAQ (reference sequence). Trimming stripped 1 base from V and 2 bases from J, with 8 bases between. CDR3 region: CASSLVRGNTEAFF. The CDR3 coding sequence is TGTGCCAGCAGCTTAGTAAGGGGAAACACTGAAGCTTTCTTT. The complete variable domain, with remaining parts taken from reference TRBV7-9 and TRBJ1-1, reads DTGVSQNPRHKITKRGQNVTFRCDPISEHNRLYWYRQTLGQGPEFLTYFQNEAQLEKSRLLSDRFSAERPKGSFSTLEIQRTEQGDSAMYLCASSLVRGNTEAFFGQGTRLTVV.

The chain recombines TRBV9 with TRBJ2-2; 8 bases match TRBD2. CDR3 length equals 15 residues. Germline V CDR1 and CDR2: SGDLS, YYNGEE. V lost 3 bases, J lost 7 bases, and 8 bases stayed unmatched. CDR3: CASSDIAGYGGELFF. The CDR3 coding sequence is TGTGCCAGCAGCGACATAGCGGGGTACGGCGGGGAGCTGTTTTTT.

The chain employs TRBV4-2 and TRBJ2-3; a weak D match, TRBD2 (6 bases). Per the germline V gene, CDR1 is LGHNA and CDR2 is YNFKEQ. The CDR3 loop spans 15 amino acids. With 0 bases removed from V and 2 bases from J, the gap between germline ends came to 9 bases. The CDR3 nucleotides read TGTGCCAGCAGCCAAGAACTAGCCTACACAGATACGCAGTATTTT. Its protein product is CASSQELAYTDTQYF.

The rearrangement links TRBV5-4 to TRBJ2-7; D unclear. Germline CDR1 and CDR2: SGHNT and YYREEE (reference sequence). V was pared by 3 bases and J by 6 bases, with 7 bases between. The CDR3 consists of 11 residues. The CDR3, as DNA: TGTGCCAGCAGCTACGGTGGCGAGCAGTACTTC. Residues: CASSYGGEQYF. Variable domain in full (rest from reference TRBV5-4 and TRBJ2-7): ETGVTQSPTHLIKTRGQQVTLRCSSQSGHNTVSWYQQALGQGPQFIFQYYREEENGRGNFPPRFSGLQFPNYSSELNVNALELDDSALYLCASSYGGEQYFGPGTRLTVT.

Note on this clone: A read error may be the cause here, since a much bigger clone is one base away. The V and J genes are TRBV4-1 and TRBJ2-5, with 11 nucleotides matching TRBD2. Trimming took 4 bases from V and 4 from J; bases not matched to a gene: 14. The CDR3 runs 18 residues. CDR1 and CDR2 (germline): MGHRA, YSYEKL. The DNA for the CDR3 is TGCGCCAGCAGCCGAAGAATAGCGGGGGGGCTTAACGCAGAGACCCAGTACTTC. Translated, it gives CASSRRIAGGLNAETQYF.